Below, one T cell receptor beta chain is given with its context. The CDR3 has 14 amino acids. The entry originates in a study of T cell changes during pregnancy in multiple sclerosis. Only in-frame clones appear in the TCRdb table, and some are missing; sequencing was by immunoSEQ multiplex PCR. The sample yields about 38,000 clones, about 91% seen once. The source is a female donor with multiple sclerosis, enrolled in a pregnancy study. The chain is built from TRBV12-2 and TRBJ1-4. TRBV12-2 is deemed a pseudogene. Material: CD8+ T cells from peripheral blood mononuclear cells, obtained after pregnancy. The CDR3 reads CASRLGAGREKLFF. CDR3 sequence (DNA): TGTGCAAGTCGCTTAGGGGCAGGGAGGGAAAAACTGTTTTTT.